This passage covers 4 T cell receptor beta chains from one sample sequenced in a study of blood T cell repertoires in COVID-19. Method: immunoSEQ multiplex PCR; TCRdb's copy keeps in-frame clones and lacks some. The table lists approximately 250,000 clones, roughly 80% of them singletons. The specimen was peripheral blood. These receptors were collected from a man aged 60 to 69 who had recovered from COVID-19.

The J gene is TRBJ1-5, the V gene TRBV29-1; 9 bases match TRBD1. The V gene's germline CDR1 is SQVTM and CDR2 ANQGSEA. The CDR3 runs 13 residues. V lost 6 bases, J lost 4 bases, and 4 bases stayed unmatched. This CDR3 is CSVGGTGNQPQHF. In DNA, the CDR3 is TGCAGCGTGGGCGGGACAGGGAATCAGCCCCAGCATTTT.

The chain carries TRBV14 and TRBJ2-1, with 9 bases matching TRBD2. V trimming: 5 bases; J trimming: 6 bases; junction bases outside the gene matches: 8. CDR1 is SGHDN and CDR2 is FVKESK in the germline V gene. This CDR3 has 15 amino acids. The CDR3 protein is CASSEVAGVRNEQFF. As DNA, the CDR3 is TGTGCCAGCAGCGAAGTAGCGGGAGTACGCAATGAGCAGTTCTTC.

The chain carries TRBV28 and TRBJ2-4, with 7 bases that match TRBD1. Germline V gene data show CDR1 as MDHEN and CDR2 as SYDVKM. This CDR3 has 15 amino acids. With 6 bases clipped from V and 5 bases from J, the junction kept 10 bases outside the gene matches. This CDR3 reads CASRPWDSSQNIQYF. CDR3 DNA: TGTGCCAGCAGGCCCTGGGACAGTTCCCAAAACATTCAGTACTTC.

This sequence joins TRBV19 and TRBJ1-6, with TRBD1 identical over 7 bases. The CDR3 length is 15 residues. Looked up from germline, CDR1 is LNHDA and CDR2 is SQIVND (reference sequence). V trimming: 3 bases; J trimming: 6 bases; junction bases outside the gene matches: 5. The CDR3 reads CASSILAGGNSPLHF. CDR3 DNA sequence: TGTGCCAGTAGTATTTTGGCAGGGGGTAATTCACCCCTCCACTTT.